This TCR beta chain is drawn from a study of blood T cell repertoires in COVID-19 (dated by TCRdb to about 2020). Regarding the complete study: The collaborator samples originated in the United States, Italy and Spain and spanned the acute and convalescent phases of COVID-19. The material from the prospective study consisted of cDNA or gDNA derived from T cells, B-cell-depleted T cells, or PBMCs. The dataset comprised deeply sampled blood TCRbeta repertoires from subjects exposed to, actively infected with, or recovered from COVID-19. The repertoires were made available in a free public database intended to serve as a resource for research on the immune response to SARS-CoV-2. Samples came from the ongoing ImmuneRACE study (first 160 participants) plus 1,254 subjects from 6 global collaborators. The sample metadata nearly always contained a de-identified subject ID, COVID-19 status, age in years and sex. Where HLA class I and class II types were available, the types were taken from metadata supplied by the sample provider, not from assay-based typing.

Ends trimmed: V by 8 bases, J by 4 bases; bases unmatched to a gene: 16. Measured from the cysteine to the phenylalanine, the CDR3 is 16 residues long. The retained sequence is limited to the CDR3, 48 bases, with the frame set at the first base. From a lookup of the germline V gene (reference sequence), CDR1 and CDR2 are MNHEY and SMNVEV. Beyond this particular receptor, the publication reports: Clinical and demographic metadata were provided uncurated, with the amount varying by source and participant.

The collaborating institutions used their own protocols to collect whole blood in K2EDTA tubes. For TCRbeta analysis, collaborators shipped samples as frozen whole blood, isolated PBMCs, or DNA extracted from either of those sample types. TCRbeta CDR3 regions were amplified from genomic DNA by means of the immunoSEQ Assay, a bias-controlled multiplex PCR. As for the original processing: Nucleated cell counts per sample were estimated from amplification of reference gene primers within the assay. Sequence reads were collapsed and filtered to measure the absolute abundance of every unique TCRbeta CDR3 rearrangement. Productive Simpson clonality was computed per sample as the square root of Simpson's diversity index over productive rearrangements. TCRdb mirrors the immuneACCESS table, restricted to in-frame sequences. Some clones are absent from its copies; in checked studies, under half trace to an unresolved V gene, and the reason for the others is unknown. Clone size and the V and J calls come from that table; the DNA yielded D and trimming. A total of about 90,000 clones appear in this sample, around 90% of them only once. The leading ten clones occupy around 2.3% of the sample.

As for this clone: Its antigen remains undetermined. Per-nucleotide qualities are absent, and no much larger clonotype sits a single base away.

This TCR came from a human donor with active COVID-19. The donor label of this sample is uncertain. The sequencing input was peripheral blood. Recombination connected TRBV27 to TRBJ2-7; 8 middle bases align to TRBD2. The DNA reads TGTGCCAGCTCCACTCGGCCTGGCGGGGGGATTTACGAGCAGTACTTC. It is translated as CASSTRPGGGIYEQYF.